The T cell receptor (beta chain) described here comes from a study of cytomegalovirus exposure and HLA in healthy donors. Across the study: Researchers previously reported finding 117 million unique TCR beta sequences from 170 million or so T cells.

The PCR had 60 Vbeta and 13 Jbeta primers. Generated by immunoSEQ multiplex PCR, the TCRdb table keeps only in-frame clones and is missing some. With 40,000 or so clones in the sample, the ten largest clones hold under 5%. The CDR3 is 16 amino acids. Trimming took 0 bases from V and 6 from J, leaving 18 bases between them. CDR1 MNHEY and CDR2 SVGAGI come from the germline V gene. The chain employs TRBV6-5 and TRBJ2-7; the D is unclear. Sequencing was performed on PBMCs. The clonotype comes from a male donor in good health and CMV-seronegative. Written as DNA, the CDR3 is TGTGCCAGCAGTTACTCGAGGAAGGCCCGACCCTCCGAGCAGTACTTC. Translating gives CASSYSRKARPSEQYF.